A selection of T cell receptor beta chains follows, all from one sample in a study of blood T cell repertoires in COVID-19. Measured with immunoSEQ multiplex PCR; TCRdb has only the in-frame clones, and not every one. The profile shows about 80,000 clones, roughly 87% of them singletons. The sequencing sample was made of peripheral blood. All receptors come from a man aged 80 or over with acute or convalescent COVID-19. Each CDR3 is given with its conserved first and last residue. D genes are given only for firm matches. Not every row has a clone size; where given, it reads once, few, many or a size class.

d_call | clone_size | j_call | v_call | cdr3_nt | cdr3_aa
. | . | TRBJ2-1 | TRBV20-1 | TGCAGTGCTAGTCTTGTGGACTTTGAGCAGTTCTTC | CSASLVDFEQFF
. | . | TRBJ1-1 | TRBV3-1/TRBV3-2 | TGTGCCAGCAGCCCCCGGGACTTCACTGAAGCTTTCTTT | CASSPRDFTEAFF
TRBD1 | . | TRBJ1-5 | TRBV25-1 | TGTGCCAGCAGCTCCGGGACAGGGGCAAATCAGCCCCAGCATTTT | CASSSGTGANQPQHF
. | once | TRBJ1-2 | TRBV7-9 | TGTGCCAGCAGCGAAACATACTATGGCTACACCTTC | CASSETYYGYTF
. | . | TRBJ1-1 | TRBV20-1 | TGCAGTGCCCTTGACAGGGAAGCTTTCTTT | CSALDREAFF
TRBD1 | . | TRBJ2-1 | TRBV24-1 | TGTGCCACCAGTGACTCAGGGGGCCCTTACAATGAGCAGTTCTTC | CATSDSGGPYNEQFF
. | once | TRBJ1-1 | TRBV21-1 | TGTGCCAGCAGCAAAGGCAAGGAAAGGGGAACTGAAGCTTTCTTT | CASSKGKERGTEAFF
TRBD1 | . | TRBJ1-5 | TRBV15 | TGTGCCACCAGCTGGACAGGAGTTAGCAATCAGCCCCAGCATTTT | CATSWTGVSNQPQHF
TRBD1 | . | TRBJ2-1 | TRBV6-1 | TGTGCCAGCAGTGGTCGACAGGGGGGGAACTACAATGAGCAGTTCTTC | CASSGRQGGNYNEQFF
. | . | TRBJ2-1 | TRBV5-3 | TGTGCCAGAAGCTTGCAAAGAGGCAATGAGCAGTTCTTC | CARSLQRGNEQFF
TRBD1 | few | TRBJ1-5 | TRBV2 | TGTGCCAGCAGACAGGGGCTAAATAGCAATCAGCCCCAGCATTTT | CASRQGLNSNQPQHF
TRBD2 | few | TRBJ2-5 | TRBV7-9 | TGTGCCAGCAGCTTCGGCGGGGGGCCCGCGTGGTTGCAAGAGACCCAGTACTTC | CASSFGGGPAWLQETQYF
. | few | TRBJ1-1 | TRBV7-8 | TGTGCCAGCAGCTTACCACCGGGGAACACTGAAGCTTTCTTT | CASSLPPGNTEAFF
. | once | TRBJ2-1 | TRBV2 | TGTGCCAGCAGAAAAGGGGGTTACGGTGAGCAGTTCTTC | CASRKGGYGEQFF
. | . | TRBJ2-7 | TRBV20-1 | TGCAGTGCTAGAGCTGGGCACGAGCAGTACTTC | CSARAGHEQYF
. | . | TRBJ2-3 | TRBV3-1/TRBV3-2 | TGTGCCAGCAGCCAACGTGGCAGGGGAAGCACAGATACGCAGTATTTT | CASSQRGRGSTDTQYF
. | . | TRBJ1-2 | TRBV6-5 | TGTGCCAGCAGTTTCGACAGGAGGAACTATGGCTACACCTTC | CASSFDRRNYGYTF
TRBD1 | . | TRBJ2-7 | TRBV6-1 | TGTGCCAGCAGTGAACACGGGACAGGGTCATACGAGCAGTACTTC | CASSEHGTGSYEQYF
TRBD1 | . | TRBJ1-2 | TRBV6-5 | TGTGCCAGCAGTTCCCACAGGGGGTATGGCTACACCTTC | CASSSHRGYGYTF
TRBD2 | once | TRBJ2-1 | TRBV13 | TGTGCCAGCAGCCTAGCTCATAGGACTAGCGTAGAGAGCTCCTACAATGAGCAGTTCTTC | CASSLAHRTSVESSYNEQFF
. | . | TRBJ2-5 | TRBV18 | TGTGCCAGCTCACCAGGGAGACAGGTCCTGGGGGAGACCCAGTACTTC | CASSPGRQVLGETQYF
TRBD2 | . | TRBJ2-5 | TRBV14 | TGTGCCAGCAGCCAAGATGTAGCGGGGGGCCAAGAGACCCAGTACTTC | CASSQDVAGGQETQYF
. | . | TRBJ1-2 | TRBV20-1 | TGCAGTGCCGTAGGACAGTATGGCTACACCTTC | CSAVGQYGYTF
. | . | TRBJ1-6 | TRBV7-6 | TGTGCCAGCAGCTTAATGTCGGGGGGGCCGGGGTCACCCCTCCACTTT | CASSLMSGGPGSPLHF
. | . | TRBJ1-3 | TRBV29-1 | TGCAGCGTTGTTCCGGCAGGGTCAGGTGGAAACACCATATATTTT | CSVVPAGSGGNTIYF
TRBD1 | . | TRBJ1-5 | TRBV6-5 | TGTGCCAGCAGTCCCGACAGGGGGCTTGGTCAGCCCCAGCATTTT | CASSPDRGLGQPQHF
TRBD1 | . | TRBJ1-6 | TRBV2 | TGTGCCAGCAGTGGGGACAGGGGACATAATTCACCCCTCCACTTT | CASSGDRGHNSPLHF
. | . | TRBJ2-3 | TRBV11-2 | TGTGCCAGCAGCACCTACCAGGACAGACACACAGATACGCAGTATTTT | CASSTYQDRHTDTQYF
TRBD1 | . | TRBJ2-3 | TRBV18 | TGTGCCAGCTCACGCGGACAGGGGGCCTGGGATACGCAGTATTTT | CASSRGQGAWDTQYF
TRBD1 | few | TRBJ1-3 | TRBV19 | TGTGCCAGTGAGGACAGGGGGCGGACGGGAAACACCATATATTTT | CASEDRGRTGNTIYF
TRBD1 | . | TRBJ1-2 | TRBV2 | TGTGCCAGCAGCCCCGGGACAGCTAACTATGGCTACACCTTC | CASSPGTANYGYTF
. | . | TRBJ1-4 | TRBV25-1 | TGTGCCAGCAGTGTTAAGGGGTTTAACGAAAAACTGTTTTTT | CASSVKGFNEKLFF
. | . | TRBJ2-4 | TRBV5-1 | TGCGCCAGCAGCTCTGGTCAGGGCCAACAAAACATTCAGTACTTC | CASSSGQGQQNIQYF
TRBD1 | once | TRBJ1-4 | TRBV7-9 | TGTGCCAGCAGCTTAGGGGACAGGGGGCGCGGTGAAAAACTGTTTTTT | CASSLGDRGRGEKLFF